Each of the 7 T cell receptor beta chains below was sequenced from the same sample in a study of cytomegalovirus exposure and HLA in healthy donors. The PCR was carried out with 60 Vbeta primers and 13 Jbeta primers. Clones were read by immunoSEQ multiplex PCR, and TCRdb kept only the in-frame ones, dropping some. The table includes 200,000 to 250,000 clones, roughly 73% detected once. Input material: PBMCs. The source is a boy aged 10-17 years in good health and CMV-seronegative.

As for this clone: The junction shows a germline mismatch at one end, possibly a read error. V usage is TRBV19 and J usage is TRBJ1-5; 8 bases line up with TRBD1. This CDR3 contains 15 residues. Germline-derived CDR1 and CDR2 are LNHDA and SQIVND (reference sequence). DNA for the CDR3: TGTGCCAGTAGGATAGGGACAGGTGATTATCAGCCCCAGCATTTT. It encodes CASRIGTGDYQPQHF.

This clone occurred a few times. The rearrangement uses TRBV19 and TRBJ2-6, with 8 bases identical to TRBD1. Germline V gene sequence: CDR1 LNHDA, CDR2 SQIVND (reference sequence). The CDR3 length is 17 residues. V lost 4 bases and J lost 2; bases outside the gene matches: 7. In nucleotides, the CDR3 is TGTGCCAGTAGTAACGACAGGGGAATGGCTGGGGCCAACGTCCTGACTTTC. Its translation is CASSNDRGMAGANVLTF.

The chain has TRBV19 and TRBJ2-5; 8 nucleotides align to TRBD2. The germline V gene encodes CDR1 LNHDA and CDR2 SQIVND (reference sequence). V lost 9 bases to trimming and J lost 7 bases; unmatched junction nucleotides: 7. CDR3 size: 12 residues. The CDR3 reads CARGLGYVTQYF. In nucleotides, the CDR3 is TGTGCCAGGGGACTAGGATATGTGACCCAGTACTTC.

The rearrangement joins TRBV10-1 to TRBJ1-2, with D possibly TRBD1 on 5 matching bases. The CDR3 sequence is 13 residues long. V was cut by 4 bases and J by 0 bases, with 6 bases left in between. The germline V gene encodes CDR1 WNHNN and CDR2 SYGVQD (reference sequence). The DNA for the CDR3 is TGCGCCAGCAGTGGACAGACTAACTATGGCTACACCTTC. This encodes CASSGQTNYGYTF.

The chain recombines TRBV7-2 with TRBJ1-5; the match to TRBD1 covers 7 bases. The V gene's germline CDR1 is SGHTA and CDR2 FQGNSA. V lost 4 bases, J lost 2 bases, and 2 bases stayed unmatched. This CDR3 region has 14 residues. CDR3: CASSSGQGNQPQHF. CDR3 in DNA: TGTGCCAGCAGCTCCGGACAGGGCAATCAGCCCCAGCATTTT.

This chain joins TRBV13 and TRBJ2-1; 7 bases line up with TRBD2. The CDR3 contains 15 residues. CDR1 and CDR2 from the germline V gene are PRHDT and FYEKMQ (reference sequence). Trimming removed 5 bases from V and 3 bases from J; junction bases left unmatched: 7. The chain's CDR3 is CASSLDRGVYNEQFF. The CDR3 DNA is TGTGCCAGCAGCCTCGACCGGGGGGTCTACAATGAGCAGTTCTTC.

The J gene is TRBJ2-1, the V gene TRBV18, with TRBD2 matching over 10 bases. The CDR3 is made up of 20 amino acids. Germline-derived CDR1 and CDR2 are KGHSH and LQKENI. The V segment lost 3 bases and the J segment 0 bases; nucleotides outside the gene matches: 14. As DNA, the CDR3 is TGTGCCAGCTCACCCCGTTCAGGACTAGCGGCCGAGAGCTCCTACAATGAGCAGTTCTTC. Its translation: CASSPRSGLAAESSYNEQFF.